One and the same sample provided the 15 T cell receptor beta chains below, sequenced in a study of T cell changes during pregnancy in multiple sclerosis. Profiled with immunoSEQ multiplex PCR; TCRdb holds only in-frame clones, not every one. The sample carries around 50,000 clones, around nine tenths recorded once. The sequencing sample was made of peripheral blood from another person, used as feeder cells. The receptors were gathered from a human donor whose cells served as feeder cells for cultures in a pregnancy study.

This chain connects TRBV2 to TRBJ2-7, with 9 bases matching TRBD2. V was clipped by 8 bases and J by 7 bases; unmatched bases: 9. The germline CDR1 and CDR2 sequences are SNHLY and FYNNEI. This CDR3 contains 13 residues. The DNA of the CDR3 is TGTGCCAGCGCGCTAGCGGGGAGGAGTGAGCAGTACTTC. Translation gives CASALAGRSEQYF.

V usage is TRBV7-3 and J usage is TRBJ2-2; tentatively, D is TRBD2 (6 bases). Trimming removed 2 bases at V and 0 bases at J, with 10 bases between. This CDR3 region has 16 residues. CDR1 is SGHTA, CDR2 FQGTGA, per germline. The CDR3 bases are TGTGCCAGCAGCTTACTCGCGGGGTCGAACACCGGGGAGCTGTTTTTT. This translates into CASSLLAGSNTGELFF.

Concerning this clone itself: Germline and junction disagree at one end, which may indicate a read error. The rearrangement joins TRBV7-7 to TRBJ2-5; the D gene could be TRBD1 or TRBD2 (5 bases each). Germline V gene data show CDR1 as SSHAT and CDR2 as FNYEAQ (reference sequence). The CDR3 runs 15 residues. This CDR3 reads CASSVGTSYQETQYF. The CDR3 DNA sequence: TGTGCTAGCAGCGTCGGGACGTCGTACCAAGAGACCCAGTACTTC.

The chain's CDR3 is CAISEAGGPETQYF. The CDR3 nucleotides read TGTGCCATCAGTGAGGCGGGAGGGCCAGAGACCCAGTACTTC. V and J are TRBV10-3 and TRBJ2-5; TRBD2 matches at 9 bases. This CDR3 region has 14 residues. The ends lost 2 bases at V and 4 bases at J; junction bases unmatched: 2. CDR1 is ENHRY and CDR2 is SYGVKD in the germline V gene.

This rearrangement joins TRBV7-6 to TRBJ2-1; 8 bases are a match to TRBD2. Per the germline V gene, CDR1 is SGHVS and CDR2 is FNYEAQ. The CDR3 is 18 residues long. V was pared by 4 bases and J by 7 bases, with 18 bases of the junction left unmatched. The CDR3 nucleotides are TGTGCCAGCAGCTCGCATTGGGGGTCAGCGGGGGCCCGGAATGAGCAGTTCTTC. Protein product: CASSSHWGSAGARNEQFF.

The chain uses TRBV5-4 and TRBJ2-3; D is undetermined. Germline loops: CDR1 SGHNT, CDR2 YYREEE (reference sequence). V dropped 0 bases and J dropped 2 bases, with 10 bases sitting between them. This CDR3 comprises 15 residues. The CDR3 reads CASSLGAEFTDTQYF. In DNA form, the CDR3 reads TGTGCCAGCAGCTTGGGGGCGGAATTCACAGATACGCAGTATTTT. Variable domain in full (rest from reference TRBV5-4 and TRBJ2-3): ETGVTQSPTHLIKTRGQQVTLRCSSQSGHNTVSWYQQALGQGPQFIFQYYREEENGRGNFPPRFSGLQFPNYSSELNVNALELDDSALYLCASSLGAEFTDTQYFGPGTRLTVL.

V is TRBV20-1 and J is TRBJ2-5; no firm D call. The CDR3 contains 10 residues. Trimming stripped 4 bases from V and 5 bases from J, with 5 bases between. Germline V gene data show CDR1 as DFQATT and CDR2 as SNEGSKA (reference sequence). The CDR3 here is CSAMGETQYF. The CDR3 region has the DNA TGCAGTGCTATGGGGGAGACCCAGTACTTC.

J is TRBJ2-1 and V is TRBV9; 9 bases line up with TRBD1. There are 15 residues in the CDR3. Germline V gene data show CDR1 as SGDLS and CDR2 as YYNGEE. V gave up 2 bases and J gave up 6 bases; unmatched junction bases: 6. CDR3 loop: CASSVGQGIVNEQFF. Here the CDR3 DNA reads TGTGCCAGCAGCGTGGGACAGGGTATTGTCAATGAGCAGTTCTTC.

This clone appeared once. The genes are TRBV5-4 and TRBJ1-5; tentative D call: TRBD1 (5 bases). The CDR3 consists of 16 residues. Germline-derived CDR1 and CDR2 are SGHNT and YYREEE (reference sequence). The V end lost 0 bases, the J end lost 3 bases, and 13 bases lay between the germline ends. Here the CDR3 DNA reads TGTGCCAGCAGCTTGGATTTGGGGACCAACAATCAGCCCCAGCATTTT. It specifies CASSLDLGTNNQPQHF.

CDR3 nucleotides: TGTGCCAGCAGCGCGACGCATTACTCCTACGAGCAGTACTTC. This sequence encodes CASSATHYSYEQYF. This rearrangement joins TRBV7-2 to TRBJ2-7; D gene uncertain. CDR3 length: 14 residues. V was cut by 5 bases and J by 0 bases, with 11 bases left in between. Germline CDR1 and CDR2: SGHTA and FQGNSA.

This chain links TRBV9 with TRBJ2-7, with D maybe TRBD1 (6 bases). Trimming left V 3 bases short and J 2 bases short, with 12 bases between. The germline gives CDR1 SGDLS, CDR2 YYNGEE. This CDR3 is built from 14 residues. CDR3 sequence reads: CASSEQGLPYEQYF. CDR3 coding DNA: TGTGCCAGCAGCGAACAGGGCCTACCCTACGAGCAGTACTTC.

In this sample, this clone turned up a few times. The chain employs TRBV30 and TRBJ1-6; D remains unclear. Looked up from germline, CDR1 is GTSNPN and CDR2 is SVGIG (reference sequence). Trimming took 4 bases from V and 7 from J, leaving 14 bases between them. The CDR3 covers 14 residues. CDR3: CAWTRSHLNSPLHF. Here the CDR3 DNA reads TGTGCCTGGACCCGGTCACATTTAAATTCACCCCTCCACTTT.

This sequence joins TRBV6-5 and TRBJ2-2; D possibly corresponds to TRBD1 (6 bases). V was pared by 4 bases and J by 5 bases, with 11 bases between. CDR3 size: 14 residues. Germline V gene lookup returns CDR1 MNHEY and CDR2 SVGAGI. CDR3 amino acids: CASSLIRGTGELFF. CDR3 bases: TGTGCCAGCAGTTTGATCAGGGGAACCGGGGAGCTGTTTTTT.

The chain recombines TRBV28 with TRBJ2-1, with 9 positions matching TRBD2. CDR3 length equals 14 residues. Germline lookup yields CDR1 MDHEN and CDR2 SYDVKM. Germline trimming cut 7 bases from V and 3 bases from J; bases unmatched to any gene: 4. As DNA, the CDR3 is TGTGCCAGCACTCGGACTAGCGACTACAATGAGCAGTTCTTC. Its protein is CASTRTSDYNEQFF. The complete variable domain, with remaining parts taken from reference TRBV28 and TRBJ2-1, reads DVKVTQSSRYLVKRTGEKVFLECVQDMDHENMFWYRQDPGLGLRLIYFSYDVKMKEKGDIPEGYSVSREKKERFSLILESASTNQTSMYLCASTRTSDYNEQFFGPGTRLTVL.

This chain connects TRBV4-1 to TRBJ1-4, with a possible D match to TRBD1 (5 bases). The CDR3 extends over 14 amino acids. Between the trimmed V and J ends, which lost 6 bases and 7 bases, there was a span of 15 bases. Germline V lookup: CDR1 MGHRA, CDR2 YSYEKL. In DNA, the CDR3 is TGCGCCAGCAGTCAGACGGGGGTCCCTGAAAAACTGTTTTTT. This sequence encodes CASSQTGVPEKLFF.